This record looks at one T cell receptor beta chain sequence and its context. Residents of approximately 25 US areas, aged roughly 18 to 89 years, made up the participants. Resolution of symptoms, clearance, or two negative PCRs was present in recovered Cohort 3 donors. Original processing notes: Quantification of nucleated cells was approximated via reference gene primer amplification. TCRdb's table, derived via immunoSEQ multiplex PCR, lists solely in-frame clones and lacks some. The DNA was the basis for D and trimming; V, J and clone size are from that table. The sample holds some 210,000 clones; approximately 75% are singletons and the top ten take around 9%. The source of the sample is a study of blood T cell repertoires in COVID-19. Study as a whole: T cells, B-cell-depleted T cells, or PBMCs supplied cDNA or gDNA.

From germline, CDR1 is KGHDR and CDR2 SFDVKD. This CDR3 is built from 13 residues. The trim removed 4 bases at V and 15 bases at J, leaving 10 bases unmatched. V gene TRBV24-1 combines with J gene TRBJ2-1; TRBD1 aligns across 8 bases. The specimen was PBMCs or T cells enriched from blood (not recorded which). This clonotype was obtained from a man between 40 and 49 years old who had recovered from COVID-19. DNA for the CDR3: TGTGCCACCAGTGACCCCCCGGACAGGGCTCGGTTCTTC. Residues: CATSDPPDRARFF.